The rows below give T cell receptor beta chains drawn from one sample of a study of cytomegalovirus exposure and HLA in healthy donors. Libraries were prepared by immunoSEQ multiplex PCR; TCRdb keeps only in-frame clonotypes and omits some of them. The sample has some 110,000 clones; over 65% are singletons. The specimen sequenced was PBMCs. The origin of the receptors is a man aged 45-65 years in good health and CMV-seronegative. CDR3s include the opening cysteine and the closing phenylalanine or tryptophan. Each record gives: J gene, V gene, clone size, CDR3 protein. Size is omitted from some rows. Given values are once, few, many or a class for expanded clones.

>TRBJ2-1|TRBV9|.
CASSVGNTIYNEQFF
>TRBJ2-2|TRBV9|.
CASSATSGGATGELFF
>TRBJ1-1|TRBV7-2|.
CASSTRGRTEAFF
>TRBJ1-5|TRBV28|.
CASSPRLAHRANQPQHF
>TRBJ2-3|TRBV2|few
CASTLKLWRGTQYF
>TRBJ1-1|TRBV9|.
CASSAQITGNTEAFF
>TRBJ1-1|TRBV5-1|once
CASSYTGTTNTEAFF
>TRBJ1-2|TRBV7-9|few
CASSATGPYGYTF
>TRBJ2-2|TRBV29-1|.
CSARGSQGKDTGELFF
>TRBJ1-1|TRBV7-2|.
CASSIQPFNTEAFF
>TRBJ1-6|TRBV4-3|.
CASSQGRAGRSYNSPLHF
>TRBJ1-6|TRBV7-9|.
CSSSLVRGQNSPLHF
>TRBJ1-2|TRBV10-2|.
CASSEADRGPGLDGYTF
>TRBJ2-5|TRBV7-6|.
CASSLGPLWRQGSQETQYF
>TRBJ1-1|TRBV7-8|.
CASSSVPGLGTEAFF
>TRBJ2-7|TRBV5-1|.
CASSLGLAGGSDYEQYF
>TRBJ1-2|TRBV6-1|few
CASSVDRGRGYTF
>TRBJ2-7|TRBV7-2|.
CASSVGPGQDGYEQYF
>TRBJ2-5|TRBV7-6|.
CASSLHLRGKRRETQYF
>TRBJ2-7|TRBV6-5|.
CASTSQGAPYEQYF
>TRBJ2-1|TRBV10-3|.
CAISESPGMNEQFF
>TRBJ1-5|TRBV11-2|.
CASSLTRDQPQHF
>TRBJ1-2|TRBV5-1|.
CASSLEGRASGYTF
>TRBJ1-1|TRBV5-6|.
CASSSGGRNTEAFF
>TRBJ2-1|TRBV6-5|.
CASTTPLTGGEQFF
>TRBJ2-7|TRBV7-9|.
CASSSTRTVIYEQYF
>TRBJ1-1|TRBV6-5|.
CASRQTTGKAFF
>TRBJ1-5|TRBV2|.
CASSESPGAPQHF
>TRBJ1-3|TRBV18|few
CASSPSPGQGDGNTIYF
>TRBJ2-1|TRBV6-4|.
CASSLSSGVVYEQFF
>TRBJ2-7|TRBV2|few
CASSEGVSGSAYEQYF
>TRBJ1-5|TRBV28|.
CATDPSGQGQQPQHF
>TRBJ1-1|TRBV30|.
CAWTVTEGTEAFF
>TRBJ2-2|TRBV7-9|.
CSSSQRGGLSASNTGELFF
>TRBJ1-6|TRBV7-9|.
CSSSPRVENSPLHF
>TRBJ1-3|TRBV9|.
CASSVAGVSGNTIYF
>TRBJ1-6|TRBV7-3|.
CASRPGPTGSPLHF
>TRBJ2-3|TRBV11-2|.
CASSAHRGQSWYTQYF
>TRBJ2-6|TRBV28|.
CASSSPVPVPLSGANVLTF
>TRBJ2-6|TRBV2|.
CASSETYRSSVLTF
>TRBJ1-2|TRBV10-3|.
CAISAGTAIYGYTF
>TRBJ2-3|TRBV5-1|few
CASSTRLADYTDTQYF
>TRBJ1-5|TRBV7-9|.
CASSLWTGVDQPQHF
>TRBJ2-1|TRBV2|.
CASSDFGRLAPYNEQFF